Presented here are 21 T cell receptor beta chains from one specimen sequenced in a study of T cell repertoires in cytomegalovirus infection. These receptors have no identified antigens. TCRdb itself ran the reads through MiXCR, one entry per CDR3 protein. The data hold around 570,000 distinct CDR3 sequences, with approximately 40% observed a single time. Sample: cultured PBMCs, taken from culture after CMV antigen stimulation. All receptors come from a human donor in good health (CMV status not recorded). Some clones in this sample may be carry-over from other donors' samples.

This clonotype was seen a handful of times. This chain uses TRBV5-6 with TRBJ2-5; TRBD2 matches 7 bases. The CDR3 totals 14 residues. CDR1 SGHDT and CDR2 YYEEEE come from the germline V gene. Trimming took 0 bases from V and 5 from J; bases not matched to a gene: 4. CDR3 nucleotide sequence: TGTGCCAGCAGCTTGGGGGTCGGGAGGGAGACCCAGTACTTC. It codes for CASSLGVGRETQYF.

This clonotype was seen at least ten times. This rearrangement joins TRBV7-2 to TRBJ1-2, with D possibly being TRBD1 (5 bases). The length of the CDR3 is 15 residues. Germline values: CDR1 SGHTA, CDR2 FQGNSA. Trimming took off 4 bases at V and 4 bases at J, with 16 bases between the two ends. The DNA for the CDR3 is TGTGCCAGCAGCTCGGAGTCGACAGCACTCTATGGCTACACCTTC. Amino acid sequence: CASSSESTALYGYTF.

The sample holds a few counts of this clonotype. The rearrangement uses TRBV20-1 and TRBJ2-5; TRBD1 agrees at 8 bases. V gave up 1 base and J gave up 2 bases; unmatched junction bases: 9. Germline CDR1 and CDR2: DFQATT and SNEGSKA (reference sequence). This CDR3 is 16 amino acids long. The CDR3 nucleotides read TGCAGTGCTAGAGGTGACACAGGGGGGAAACAAGAGACCCAGTACTTC. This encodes CSARGDTGGKQETQYF.

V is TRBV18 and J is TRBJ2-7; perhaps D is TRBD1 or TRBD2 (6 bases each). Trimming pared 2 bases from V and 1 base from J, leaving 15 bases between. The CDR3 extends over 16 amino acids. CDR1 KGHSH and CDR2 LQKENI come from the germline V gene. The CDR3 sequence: CASSPSGQGNSYEQYF. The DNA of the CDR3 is TGTGCCAGCTCACCAAGCGGGCAGGGGAATTCCTACGAGCAGTACTTC.

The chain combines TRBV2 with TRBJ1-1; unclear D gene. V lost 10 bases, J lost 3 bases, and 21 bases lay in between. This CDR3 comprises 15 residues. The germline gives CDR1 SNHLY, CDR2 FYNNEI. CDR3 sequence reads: CAINQQSRRDTEAFF. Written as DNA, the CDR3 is TGTGCCATCAATCAACAGTCAAGGAGGGACACTGAAGCTTTCTTT.

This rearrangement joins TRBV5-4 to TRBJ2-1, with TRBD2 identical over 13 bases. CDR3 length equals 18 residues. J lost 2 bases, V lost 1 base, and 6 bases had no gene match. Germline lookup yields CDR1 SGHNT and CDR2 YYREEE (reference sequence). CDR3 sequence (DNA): TGTGCCAGCAGCTTGACTAGCGGGGGGGCCGGGCCCTACAATGAGCAGTTCTTC. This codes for CASSLTSGGAGPYNEQFF.

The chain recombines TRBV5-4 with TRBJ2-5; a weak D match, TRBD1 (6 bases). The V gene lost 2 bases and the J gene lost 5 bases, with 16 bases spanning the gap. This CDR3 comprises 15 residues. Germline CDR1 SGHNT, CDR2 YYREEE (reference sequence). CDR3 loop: CASSLEAPQGETQYF. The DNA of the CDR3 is TGTGCCAGCAGCTTAGAAGCACCCCAGGGGGAGACCCAGTACTTC.

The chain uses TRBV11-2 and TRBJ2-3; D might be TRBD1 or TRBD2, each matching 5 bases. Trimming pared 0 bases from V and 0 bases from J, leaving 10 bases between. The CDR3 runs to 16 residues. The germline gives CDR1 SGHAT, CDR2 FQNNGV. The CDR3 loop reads CASSLDGWGSTDTQYF. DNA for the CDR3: TGTGCCAGCAGCTTAGATGGTTGGGGGAGCACAGATACGCAGTATTTT.

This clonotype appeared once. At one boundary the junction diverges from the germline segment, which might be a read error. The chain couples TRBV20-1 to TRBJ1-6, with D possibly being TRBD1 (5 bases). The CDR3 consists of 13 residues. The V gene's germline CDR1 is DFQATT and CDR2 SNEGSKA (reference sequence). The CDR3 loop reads CSARGASNSPLHF. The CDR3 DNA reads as TGCAGTGCGAGAGGGGCTTCGAATTCACCCCTCCACTTT.

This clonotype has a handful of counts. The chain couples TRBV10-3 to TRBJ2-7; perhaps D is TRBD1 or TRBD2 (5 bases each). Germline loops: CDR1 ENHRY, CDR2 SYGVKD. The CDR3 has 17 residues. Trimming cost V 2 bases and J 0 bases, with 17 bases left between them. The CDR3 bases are TGTGCCATCAGTGAGGGCCGGGGCAGGGATCGCTCCTACGAGCAGTACTTC. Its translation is CAISEGRGRDRSYEQYF.

Written as DNA, the CDR3 is TGTGCCAGCAGTTCTTGGGACAACGCCAAAAACATTCAGTACTTC. Residues: CASSSWDNAKNIQYF. The chain couples TRBV12-3 or TRBV12-4 to TRBJ2-4, with D tentatively TRBD1 (6 bases). V shed 4 bases and J shed 1 base, with 11 bases lying between them. This CDR3 has 15 residues.

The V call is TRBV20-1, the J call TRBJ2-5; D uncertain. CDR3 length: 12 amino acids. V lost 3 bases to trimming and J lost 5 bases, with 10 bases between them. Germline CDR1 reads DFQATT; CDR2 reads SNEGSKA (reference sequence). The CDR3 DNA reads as TGCAGTGCTAGCCTTCTAGACGAGACCCAGTACTTC. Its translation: CSASLLDETQYF.

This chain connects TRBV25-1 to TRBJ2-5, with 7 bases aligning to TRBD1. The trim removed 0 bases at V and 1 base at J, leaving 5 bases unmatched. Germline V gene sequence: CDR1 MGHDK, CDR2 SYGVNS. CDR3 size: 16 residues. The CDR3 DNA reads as TGTGCCAGCAGTGAATATAAAGGGGGCATCCAAGAGACCCAGTACTTC. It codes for CASSEYKGGIQETQYF.

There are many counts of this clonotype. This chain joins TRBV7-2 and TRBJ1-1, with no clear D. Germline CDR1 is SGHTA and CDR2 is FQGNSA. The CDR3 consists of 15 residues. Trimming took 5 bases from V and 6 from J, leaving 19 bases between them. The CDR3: CASSPRGGSGAEAFF. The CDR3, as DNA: TGTGCCAGCAGCCCCCGGGGAGGGTCGGGTGCTGAAGCTTTCTTT.

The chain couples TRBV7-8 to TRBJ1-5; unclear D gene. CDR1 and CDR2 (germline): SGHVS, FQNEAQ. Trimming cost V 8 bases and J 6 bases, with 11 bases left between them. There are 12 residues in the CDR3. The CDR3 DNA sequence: TGTGCCAGCTGCTCTCACGGTCAGCCCCAGCATTTT. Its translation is CASCSHGQPQHF.

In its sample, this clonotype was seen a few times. CDR3 DNA sequence: TGTGCCAGCAACAGGGTGTCTGGAAACACCATATATTTT. Protein sequence: CASNRVSGNTIYF. The chain links TRBV2 to TRBJ1-3; the D gene is possibly TRBD1 (6 bases). With 7 bases removed from V and 1 base from J, the gap between germline ends came to 8 bases. Per germline, CDR1 SNHLY and CDR2 FYNNEI. This CDR3 is 13 amino acids long.

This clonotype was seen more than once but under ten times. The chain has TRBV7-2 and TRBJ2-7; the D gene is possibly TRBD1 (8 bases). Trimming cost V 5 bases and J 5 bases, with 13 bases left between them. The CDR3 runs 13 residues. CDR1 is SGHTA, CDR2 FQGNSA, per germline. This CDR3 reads CASSNRGGDEQYF. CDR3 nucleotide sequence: TGTGCCAGCAGCAACAGGGGGGGAGACGAGCAGTACTTC.

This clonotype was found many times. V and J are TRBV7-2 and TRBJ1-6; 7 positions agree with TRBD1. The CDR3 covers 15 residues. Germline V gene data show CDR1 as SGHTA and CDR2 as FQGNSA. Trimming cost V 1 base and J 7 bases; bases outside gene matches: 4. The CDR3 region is CASSLVGTVNSPLHF. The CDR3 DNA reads TGTGCCAGCAGCTTAGTGGGGACAGTAAATTCACCCCTCCACTTT.

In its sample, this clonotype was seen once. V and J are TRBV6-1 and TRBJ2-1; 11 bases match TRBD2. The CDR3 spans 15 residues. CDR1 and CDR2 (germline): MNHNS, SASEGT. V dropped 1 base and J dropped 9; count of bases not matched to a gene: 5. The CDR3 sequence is CASSEVGLAGGEQFF. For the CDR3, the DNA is TGTGCCAGCAGTGAAGTGGGCCTAGCGGGGGGTGAGCAGTTCTTC.

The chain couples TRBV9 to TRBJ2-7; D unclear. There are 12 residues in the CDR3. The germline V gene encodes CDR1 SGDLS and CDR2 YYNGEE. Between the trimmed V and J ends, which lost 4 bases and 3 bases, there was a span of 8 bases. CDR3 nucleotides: TGTGCCAGCAGCCGAAACGGCTACGAGCAGTACTTC. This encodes CASSRNGYEQYF.

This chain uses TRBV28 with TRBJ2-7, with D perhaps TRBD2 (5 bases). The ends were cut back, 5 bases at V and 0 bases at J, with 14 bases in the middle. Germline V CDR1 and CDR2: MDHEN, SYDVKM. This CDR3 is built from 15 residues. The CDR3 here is CASSPGLMSSYEQYF. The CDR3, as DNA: TGTGCCAGCAGTCCAGGACTGATGAGCTCCTACGAGCAGTACTTC.